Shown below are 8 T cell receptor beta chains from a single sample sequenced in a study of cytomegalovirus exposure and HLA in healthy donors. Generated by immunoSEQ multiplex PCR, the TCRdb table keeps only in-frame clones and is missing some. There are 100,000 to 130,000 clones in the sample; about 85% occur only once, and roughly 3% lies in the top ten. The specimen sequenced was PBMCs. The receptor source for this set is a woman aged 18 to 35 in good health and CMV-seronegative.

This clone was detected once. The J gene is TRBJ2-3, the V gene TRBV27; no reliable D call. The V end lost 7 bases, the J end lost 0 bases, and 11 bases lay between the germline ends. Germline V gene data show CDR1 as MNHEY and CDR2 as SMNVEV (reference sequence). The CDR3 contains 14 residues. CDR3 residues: CASISPTSTDTQYF. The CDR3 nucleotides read TGTGCCAGCATCTCTCCCACTAGCACAGATACGCAGTATTTT.

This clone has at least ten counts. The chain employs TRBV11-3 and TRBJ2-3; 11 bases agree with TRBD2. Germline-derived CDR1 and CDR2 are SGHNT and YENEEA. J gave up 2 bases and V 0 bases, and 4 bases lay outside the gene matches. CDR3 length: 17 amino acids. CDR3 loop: CASSLDPSGGLTDTQYF. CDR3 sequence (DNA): TGTGCCAGCAGCTTAGATCCTAGCGGGGGGCTCACAGATACGCAGTATTTT.

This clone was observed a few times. The CDR3 coding sequence is TGTGCCAGCAGTTTAAGCGGGATTCAGCCCCAGCATTTT. This translates into CASSLSGIQPQHF. The genes are TRBV28 and TRBJ1-5; no firm D call. The ends were cut back, 2 bases at V and 6 bases at J, with 8 bases in the middle. The CDR3 totals 13 residues. Germline V gene sequence: CDR1 MDHEN, CDR2 SYDVKM.

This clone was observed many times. The CDR3 loop is CASSRDRGNQPQHF. In DNA form, the CDR3 reads TGTGCCAGCAGCCGGGACAGGGGCAATCAGCCCCAGCATTTT. This chain joins TRBV7-3 and TRBJ1-5; 9 nucleotides agree with TRBD1. CDR1 SGHTA and CDR2 FQGTGA come from the germline V gene. This CDR3 region has 14 residues. Germline trimming cut 5 bases from V and 2 bases from J; bases unmatched to any gene: 1.

CDR3 amino acids: CASSLRGGELDEAFF. The CDR3, as DNA: TGTGCCAGCAGCCTGAGAGGGGGGGAGTTAGATGAAGCTTTCTTT. This chain links TRBV6-5 with TRBJ1-1; TRBD1 is a possible D gene (6 bases). This CDR3 comprises 15 residues. Trimming left V 6 bases short and J 7 bases short, with 21 bases between. The germline V gene encodes CDR1 MNHEY and CDR2 SVGAGI.

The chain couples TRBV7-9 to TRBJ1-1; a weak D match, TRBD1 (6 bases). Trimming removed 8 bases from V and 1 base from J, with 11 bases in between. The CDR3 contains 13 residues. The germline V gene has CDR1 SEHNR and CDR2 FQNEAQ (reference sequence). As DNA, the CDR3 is TGTGCCAGCCTCCTACAGGGGAACACTGAAGCTTTCTTT. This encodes CASLLQGNTEAFF.

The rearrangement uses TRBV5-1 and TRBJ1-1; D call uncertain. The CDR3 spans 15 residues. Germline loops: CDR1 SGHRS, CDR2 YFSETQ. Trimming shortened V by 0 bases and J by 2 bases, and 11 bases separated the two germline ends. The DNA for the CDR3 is TGCGCCAGCAGCTTGGGATATAGTTTCAACACTGAAGCTTTCTTT. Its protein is CASSLGYSFNTEAFF.

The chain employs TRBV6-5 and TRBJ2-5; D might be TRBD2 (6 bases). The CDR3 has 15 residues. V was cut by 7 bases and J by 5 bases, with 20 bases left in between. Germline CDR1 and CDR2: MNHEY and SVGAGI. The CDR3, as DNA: TGTGCCAGCAAGGGGCGTGTGGCGGGGTGGGAGACCCAGTACTTC. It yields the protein CASKGRVAGWETQYF.